Sequencing of this TCR beta chain was carried out in a study of vaccination effects on CD4 cells after COVID-19. Study-level background: Expansion of antigen-specific CD4+ T cells with viral peptide pools was carried out by the ViraFEST assay before sequencing.

This clone was seen a handful of times. Its cognate antigen is unknown. The CDR3 runs to 15 residues. Germline V CDR1 and CDR2: SEHNR, FQNEAQ (reference sequence). V gave up 2 bases and J gave up 5 bases, with 12 bases separating them. Clones were sequenced by immunoSEQ multiplex PCR, and TCRdb holds only the in-frame ones, with some missing. The sample lists around 40,000 clones; about 65% were seen once. Isolation of CD4+ T cells took place after less than 12 days of culture. This chain links TRBV7-9 with TRBJ2-2, with a possible D match to TRBD2 (7 bases). The sequencing used CD4+ T cells from PBMCs cultured without peptide, collected before COVID-19 vaccination. This clonotype was sampled from a human donor who received a COVID-19 vaccine. CDR3 sequence reads: CASSLRRGGTGELFF. The DNA of the CDR3 is TGTGCCAGCAGCTTAAGAAGGGGGGGGACCGGGGAGCTGTTTTTT.